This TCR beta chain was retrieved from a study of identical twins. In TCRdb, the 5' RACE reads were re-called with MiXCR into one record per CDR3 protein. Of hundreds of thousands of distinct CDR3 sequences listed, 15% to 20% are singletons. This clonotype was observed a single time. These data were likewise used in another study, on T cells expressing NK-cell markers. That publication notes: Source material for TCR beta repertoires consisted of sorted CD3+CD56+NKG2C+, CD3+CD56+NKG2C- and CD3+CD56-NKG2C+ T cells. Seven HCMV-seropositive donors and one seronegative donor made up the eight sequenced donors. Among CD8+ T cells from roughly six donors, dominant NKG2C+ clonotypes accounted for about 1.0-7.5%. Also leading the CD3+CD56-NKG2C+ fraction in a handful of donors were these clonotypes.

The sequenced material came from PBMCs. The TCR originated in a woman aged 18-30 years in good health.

CDR3 nucleotides: TGTGCCAGCAGCTTGGGCCAGGACGCTGAGCAGTACTTC. Its protein product is CASSLGQDAEQYF. This chain links TRBV5-8 with TRBJ2-7; D gene uncertain. The CDR3 is 13 amino acids. The germline V gene has CDR1 SGHTS and CDR2 YDEGEE. V was shortened by 0 bases and J by 7 bases, with 11 bases between the two germline ends.